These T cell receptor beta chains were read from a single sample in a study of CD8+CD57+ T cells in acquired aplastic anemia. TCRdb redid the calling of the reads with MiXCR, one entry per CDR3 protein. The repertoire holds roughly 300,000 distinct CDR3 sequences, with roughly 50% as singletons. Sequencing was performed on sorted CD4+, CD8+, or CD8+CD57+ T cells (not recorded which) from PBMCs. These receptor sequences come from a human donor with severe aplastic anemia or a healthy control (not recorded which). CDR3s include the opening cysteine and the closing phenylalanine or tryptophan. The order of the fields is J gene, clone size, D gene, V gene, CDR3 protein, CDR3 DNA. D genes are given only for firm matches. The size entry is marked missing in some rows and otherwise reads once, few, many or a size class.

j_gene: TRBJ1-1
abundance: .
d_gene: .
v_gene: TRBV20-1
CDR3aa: CSARDVRNTEAFF
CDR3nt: TGCAGTGCTAGAGATGTCAGGAACACTGAAGCTTTCTTT

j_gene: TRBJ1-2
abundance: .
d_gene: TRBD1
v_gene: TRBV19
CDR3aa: CASSWGTDIGYTF
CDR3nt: TGTGCCAGTAGTTGGGGGACAGACATCGGCTACACCTTC

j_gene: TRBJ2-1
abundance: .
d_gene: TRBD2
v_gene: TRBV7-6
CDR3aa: CASSYQSGGAYNEQFF
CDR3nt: TGTGCCAGCAGTTATCAAAGCGGGGGGGCCTACAATGAGCAGTTCTTC

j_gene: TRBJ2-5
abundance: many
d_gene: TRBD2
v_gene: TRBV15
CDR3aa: CATSRGGGDQETQYF
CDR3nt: TGTGCCACCAGCAGGGGCGGGGGGGACCAAGAGACCCAGTACTTC

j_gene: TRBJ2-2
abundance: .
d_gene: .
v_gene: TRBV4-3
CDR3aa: CASSPGGWVRELFF
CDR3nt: TGCGCCAGCAGCCCAGGGGGGTGGGTCCGGGAGCTGTTTTTT

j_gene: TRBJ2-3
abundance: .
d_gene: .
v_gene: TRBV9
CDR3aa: CASSVLGGEDTQYF
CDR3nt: TGTGCCAGCAGCGTCCTCGGCGGGGAGGATACGCAGTATTTT

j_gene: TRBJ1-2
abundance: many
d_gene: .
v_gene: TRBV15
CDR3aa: CATSRRTLEGYTF
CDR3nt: TGTGCCACCAGCAGACGGACTTTAGAAGGCTACACCTTC

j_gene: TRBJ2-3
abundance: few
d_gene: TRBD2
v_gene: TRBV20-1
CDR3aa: CSASRGRASTDTQYF
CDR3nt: TGCAGTGCTAGCCGCGGGAGGGCTAGCACAGATACGCAGTATTTT

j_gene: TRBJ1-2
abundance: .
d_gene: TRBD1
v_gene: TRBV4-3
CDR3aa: CASSQDRTGDGYTF
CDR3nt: TGCGCCAGCAGCCAAGATCGGACAGGGGATGGCTACACCTTC

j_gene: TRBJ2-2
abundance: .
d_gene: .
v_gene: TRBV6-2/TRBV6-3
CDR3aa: CASSYGGSGDGELFF
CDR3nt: TGTGCCAGCAGTTACGGGGGTAGCGGAGACGGGGAGCTGTTTTTT

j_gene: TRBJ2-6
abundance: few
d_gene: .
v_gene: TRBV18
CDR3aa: CASSPLSGANVLTF
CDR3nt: TGTGCCAGCTCACCTCTCTCTGGGGCCAACGTCCTGACTTTC

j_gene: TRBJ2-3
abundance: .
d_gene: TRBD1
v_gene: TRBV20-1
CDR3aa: CSARDPGTGASDTQYF
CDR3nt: TGCAGTGCTAGAGATCCAGGGACAGGGGCGTCAGATACGCAGTATTTT

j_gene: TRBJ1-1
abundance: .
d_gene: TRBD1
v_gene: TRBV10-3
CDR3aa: CAISPGTGALEAFF
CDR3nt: TGTGCCATCAGCCCCGGGACAGGGGCACTTGAAGCTTTCTTT

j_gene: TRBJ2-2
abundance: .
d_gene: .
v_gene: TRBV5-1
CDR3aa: CASSSSSTAGELFF
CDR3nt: TGCGCCAGCAGCTCCTCTAGTACTGCCGGGGAGCTGTTTTTT

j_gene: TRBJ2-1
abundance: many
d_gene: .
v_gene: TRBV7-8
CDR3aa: CASSPYAGFDEQFF
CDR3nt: TGTGCCAGCAGCCCCTATGCAGGGTTCGATGAGCAGTTCTTC

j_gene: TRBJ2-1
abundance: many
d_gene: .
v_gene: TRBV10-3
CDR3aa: CAVSRQGAVEQFF
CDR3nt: TGTGCCGTCTCCCGCCAGGGCGCCGTTGAGCAGTTCTTC

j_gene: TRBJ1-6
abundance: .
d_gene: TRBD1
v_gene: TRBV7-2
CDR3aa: CASSQGQPNSPLHF
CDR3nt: TGTGCCAGCAGCCAGGGACAGCCGAATTCACCCCTCCACTTT

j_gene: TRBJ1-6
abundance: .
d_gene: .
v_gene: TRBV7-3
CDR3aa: CASSLFRANSPLHF
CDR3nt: TGTGCCAGCAGCCTATTCCGGGCTAATTCACCCCTCCACTTT

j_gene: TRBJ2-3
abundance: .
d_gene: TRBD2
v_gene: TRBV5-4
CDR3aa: CASSLGYVCSGTRGTDTQYF
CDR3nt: TGTGCCAGCAGCTTGGGTTATGTTTGTAGCGGGACGCGGGGCACAGATACGCAGTATTTT

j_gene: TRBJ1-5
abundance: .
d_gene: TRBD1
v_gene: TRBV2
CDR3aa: CASKEDRGPVGPQHF
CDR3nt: TGTGCCAGCAAGGAGGACAGGGGACCTGTAGGGCCCCAGCATTTT

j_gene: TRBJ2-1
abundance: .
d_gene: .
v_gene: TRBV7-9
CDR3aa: CASSWDWGQFF
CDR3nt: TGTGCCAGCAGCTGGGACTGGGGGCAGTTCTTC

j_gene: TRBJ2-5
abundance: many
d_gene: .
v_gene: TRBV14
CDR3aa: CASSQAWETQYF
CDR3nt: TGTGCCAGCAGCCAAGCCTGGGAGACCCAGTACTTC

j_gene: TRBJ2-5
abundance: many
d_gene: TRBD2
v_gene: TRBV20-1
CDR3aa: CSVPGLAGGQETQYF
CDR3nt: TGCAGTGTCCCGGGACTAGCGGGGGGACAAGAGACCCAGTACTTC

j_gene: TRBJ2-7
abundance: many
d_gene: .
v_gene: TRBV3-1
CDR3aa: CASSQGGEYEQYF
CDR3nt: TGTGCCAGCAGCCAAGGGGGGGAATACGAGCAGTACTTC

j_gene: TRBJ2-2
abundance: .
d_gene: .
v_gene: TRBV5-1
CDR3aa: CASSLNPGGSTGELFF
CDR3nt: TGCGCCAGCAGCCTAAACCCAGGGGGGTCCACCGGGGAGCTGTTTTTT

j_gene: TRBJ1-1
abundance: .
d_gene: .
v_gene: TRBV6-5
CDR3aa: CASSLGFVTEAFF
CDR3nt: TGTGCCAGCTCCCTCGGATTTGTCACTGAAGCTTTCTTT

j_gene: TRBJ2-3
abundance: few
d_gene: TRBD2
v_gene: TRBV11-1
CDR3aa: CASSPWTSATSTDTQYF
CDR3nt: TGTGCCAGCTCACCATGGACTAGCGCTACTAGCACAGATACGCAGTATTTT

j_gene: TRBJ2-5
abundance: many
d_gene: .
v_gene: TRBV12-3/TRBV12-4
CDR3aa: CASRAGTAQEAQYF
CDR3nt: TGTGCCAGCAGGGCGGGGACAGCACAAGAGGCCCAGTACTTC

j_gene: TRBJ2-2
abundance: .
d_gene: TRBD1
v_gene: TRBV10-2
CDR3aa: CASRKGATGELFF
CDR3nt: TGCGCCAGTCGAAAGGGGGCAACCGGGGAGCTGTTTTTT

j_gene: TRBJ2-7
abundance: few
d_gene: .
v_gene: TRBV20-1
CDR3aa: CSATGTDSYEQYF
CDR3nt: TGCAGTGCTACTGGGACGGACTCCTACGAGCAGTACTTC

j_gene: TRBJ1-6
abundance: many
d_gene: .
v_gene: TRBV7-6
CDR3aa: CASSHHNSPLHF
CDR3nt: TGTGCCAGCAGCCACCATAATTCACCCCTCCACTTT

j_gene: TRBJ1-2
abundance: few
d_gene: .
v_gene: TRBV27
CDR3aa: CASTGRGRGYGYTF
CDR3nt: TGTGCCAGCACCGGAAGGGGCAGGGGCTATGGCTACACCTTC

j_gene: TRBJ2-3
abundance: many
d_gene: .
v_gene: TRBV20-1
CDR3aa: CSARANEGSADTQYF
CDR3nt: TGCAGTGCTAGGGCCAACGAGGGTAGCGCGGATACGCAGTATTTT

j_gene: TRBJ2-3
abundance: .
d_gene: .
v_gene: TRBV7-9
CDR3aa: CASSPLLRTDTQYF
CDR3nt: TGTGCCAGCAGCCCCCTGCTCCGCACAGATACGCAGTATTTT

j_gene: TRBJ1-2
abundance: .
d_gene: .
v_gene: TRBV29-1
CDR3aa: CSAASLRSFYTF
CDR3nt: TGCAGCGCCGCTTCCCTCCGATCCTTTTACACCTTC

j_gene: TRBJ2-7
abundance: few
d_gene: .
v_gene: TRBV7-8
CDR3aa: CASSLKQEPYEQYF
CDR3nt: TGTGCCAGCAGCTTGAAGCAGGAGCCCTACGAGCAGTACTTC

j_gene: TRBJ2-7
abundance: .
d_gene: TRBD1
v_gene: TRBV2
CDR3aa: CASSFTRQGRFYEQYF
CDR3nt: TGTGCCAGCAGTTTTACCCGACAGGGTCGTTTCTACGAGCAGTACTTC

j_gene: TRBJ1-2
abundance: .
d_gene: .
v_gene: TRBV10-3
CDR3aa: CATAGTNYGYTF
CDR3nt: TGTGCCACGGCCGGGACAAACTATGGCTACACCTTC

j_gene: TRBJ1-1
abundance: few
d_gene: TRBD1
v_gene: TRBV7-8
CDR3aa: CASSLIRGGENTEAFF
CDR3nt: TGTGCCAGCAGCTTAATACGAGGGGGCGAGAACACTGAAGCTTTCTTT

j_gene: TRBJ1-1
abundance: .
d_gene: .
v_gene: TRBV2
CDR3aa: CASSEGGSNTEAFF
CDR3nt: TGTGCCAGCAGTGAGGGGGGATCGAACACTGAAGCTTTCTTT

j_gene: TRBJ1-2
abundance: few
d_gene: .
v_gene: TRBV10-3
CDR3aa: CATRQSNYGYTF
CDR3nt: TGTGCCACCAGACAGTCTAACTATGGCTACACCTTC

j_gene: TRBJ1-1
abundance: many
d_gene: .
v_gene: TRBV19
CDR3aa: CASSLGQINTEAFF
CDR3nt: TGTGCCAGTAGTCTCGGACAGATTAACACTGAAGCTTTCTTT

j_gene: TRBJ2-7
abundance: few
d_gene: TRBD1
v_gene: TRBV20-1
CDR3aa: CSARRKTGTAYEQYF
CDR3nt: TGCAGTGCTAGGCGCAAGACAGGGACGGCCTACGAGCAGTACTTC

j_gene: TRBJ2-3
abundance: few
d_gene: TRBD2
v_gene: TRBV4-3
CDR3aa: CASSQDPGGPLAGLSTGTQYF
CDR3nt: TGCGCCAGCAGCCAAGATCCCGGAGGGCCCCTAGCGGGGCTCTCCACCGGTACGCAGTATTTT

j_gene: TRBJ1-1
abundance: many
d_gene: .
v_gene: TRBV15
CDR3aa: CATSSPFLGHMNTEAFF
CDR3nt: TGTGCCACCAGCAGCCCCTTTTTAGGACATATGAACACTGAAGCTTTCTTT

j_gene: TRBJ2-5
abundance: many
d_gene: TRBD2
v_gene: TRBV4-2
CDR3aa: CASSPKIAGGQETQYF
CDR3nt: TGTGCCAGCAGCCCCAAAATTGCGGGGGGTCAAGAGACCCAGTACTTC

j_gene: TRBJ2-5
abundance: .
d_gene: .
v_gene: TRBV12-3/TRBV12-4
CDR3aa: CASNAGETQYF
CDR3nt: TGTGCCAGCAACGCGGGGGAGACCCAGTACTTC

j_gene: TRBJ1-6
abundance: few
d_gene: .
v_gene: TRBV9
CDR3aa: CASSFTGFTDPPLHF
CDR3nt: TGTGCCAGCAGCTTCACGGGTTTCACCGATCCACCCCTCCACTTT

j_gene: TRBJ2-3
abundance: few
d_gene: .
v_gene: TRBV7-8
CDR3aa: CASSLVGRDTQYF
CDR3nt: TGTGCCAGCAGCTTGGTAGGGAGGGATACGCAGTATTTT

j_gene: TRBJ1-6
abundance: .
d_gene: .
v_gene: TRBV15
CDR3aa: CATSRAQANSPLHF
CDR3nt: TGTGCCACCAGCAGAGCACAGGCGAATTCACCCCTCCACTTT

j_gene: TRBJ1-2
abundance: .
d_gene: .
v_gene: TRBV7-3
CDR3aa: CASSFVGGDGYTF
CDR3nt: TGTGCCAGCAGCTTCGTGGGGGGGGATGGCTACACCTTC

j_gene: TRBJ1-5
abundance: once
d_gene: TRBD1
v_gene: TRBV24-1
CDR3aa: CATSDSGTGMDQPQHF
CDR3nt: TGTGCCACCAGTGATTCCGGGACAGGTATGGATCAGCCCCAGCATTTT

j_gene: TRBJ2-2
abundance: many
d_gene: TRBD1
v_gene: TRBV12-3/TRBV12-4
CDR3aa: CASSQGQGAANTGELFF
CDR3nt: TGTGCCAGCAGTCAAGGACAGGGGGCTGCGAACACCGGGGAGCTGTTTTTT

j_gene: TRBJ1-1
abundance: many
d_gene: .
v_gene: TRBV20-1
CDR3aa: CSAASGVFGAFF
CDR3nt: TGCAGTGCAGCCAGTGGGGTTTTTGGGGCTTTCTTT